Presented here are 20 T cell receptor beta chains from one specimen sequenced in a study of PD-1 blockade in mismatch repair-deficient tumors. This table comes from immunoSEQ multiplex PCR, and its TCRdb copy is limited to in-frame clones, with some not included. In the table there are around 62,000 clones, 78% of which are singletons. Sample: peripheral blood, taken 2 weeks after starting pembrolizumab. The receptor set was obtained from an adult with mismatch repair-deficient cancer.

The chain is built from TRBV5-1 and TRBJ2-1, with D tentatively TRBD1 or TRBD2 (6 bases each). V was trimmed by 7 bases and J by 2 bases, leaving 16 bases between them. CDR3 length equals 15 residues. Looked up from germline, CDR1 is SGHRS and CDR2 is YFSETQ. CDR3 loop: CASLGGWGPYNEQFF. DNA for the CDR3: TGCGCCAGCCTCGGGGGCTGGGGACCCTACAATGAGCAGTTCTTC.

This clone has a single count. The chain employs TRBV6-5 and TRBJ1-5, with a weak D call TRBD1 (5 bases). The germline gives CDR1 MNHEY, CDR2 SVGAGI. Trimming cost V 8 bases and J 5 bases, with 13 bases left between them. The CDR3 spans 13 residues. The CDR3: CASQSWGDQPQHF. As DNA, the CDR3 is TGTGCCAGCCAGTCCTGGGGGGATCAGCCCCAGCATTTT.

The rearrangement links TRBV7-9 to TRBJ2-7; 11 bases map to TRBD1. Germline values: CDR1 SEHNR, CDR2 FQNEAQ (reference sequence). The CDR3 loop spans 15 amino acids. V shed 1 base, J shed 5 bases, and the junction held 4 bases outside the gene matches. The CDR3 region is CASSLGTGGLNEQYF. The CDR3 bases are TGTGCCAGCAGCTTAGGGACAGGGGGCTTGAACGAGCAGTACTTC. The entire variable domain, with the rest obtained from reference TRBV7-9 and TRBJ2-7, is as follows: DTGVSQNPRHKITKRGQNVTFRCDPISEHNRLYWYRQTLGQGPEFLTYFQNEAQLEKSRLLSDRFSAERPKGSFSTLEIQRTEQGDSAMYLCASSLGTGGLNEQYFGPGTRLTVT.

The chain couples TRBV6-5 to TRBJ1-1; weak D call: TRBD1 (6 bases). Germline lookup yields CDR1 MNHEY and CDR2 SVGAGI. CDR3 length: 11 amino acids. V lost 2 bases to trimming and J lost 8 bases, with 6 bases between them. The CDR3 reads CASSYQGEAFF. The CDR3 region has the DNA TGTGCCAGCAGTTACCAGGGGGAAGCTTTCTTT.

The V gene is TRBV6-5, the J gene TRBJ1-5; no definite D call. Germline V CDR1 and CDR2: MNHEY, SVGAGI. The germline V and J ends were trimmed by 4 bases and 7 bases, with 14 bases remaining between them. The CDR3 has 14 amino acids. The CDR3, as DNA: TGTGCCAGCAGTTCGGTCCGAACCCAACAGCCCCAGCATTTT. Translation gives CASSSVRTQQPQHF.

This chain uses TRBV19 with TRBJ1-1, with TRBD1 identical over 10 bases. Germline V gene sequence: CDR1 LNHDA, CDR2 SQIVND (reference sequence). V dropped 6 bases and J dropped 4; count of bases not matched to a gene: 2. The CDR3 contains 13 residues. The CDR3, as DNA: TGTGCCAGTAGAAGGACAGGGGGCACTGAAGCTTTCTTT. As protein: CASRRTGGTEAFF.

The V call is TRBV7-9, the J call TRBJ2-2; no clear D gene. CDR3 length: 12 amino acids. The V end was cut by 11 bases, the J end by 5 bases, with 12 bases between. Germline lookup yields CDR1 SEHNR and CDR2 FQNEAQ (reference sequence). The CDR3 DNA reads as TGTGCCCTCGTCGGTTTGACCGGGGAGCTGTTTTTT. This translates into CALVGLTGELFF.

This sequence joins TRBV10-3 and TRBJ2-1; TRBD2 agrees at 9 bases. The germline V gene has CDR1 ENHRY and CDR2 SYGVKD. The CDR3 spans 15 residues. V lost 3 bases and J lost 6; bases outside the gene matches: 6. The CDR3 DNA is TGTGCCATCAGTGAAGTGGGACTAGCTCGCAATGAGCAGTTCTTC. Protein product: CAISEVGLARNEQFF.

This rearrangement joins TRBV5-4 to TRBJ2-7; 10 nucleotides match TRBD2. The CDR3 contains 16 residues. CDR1 is SGHNT, CDR2 YYREEE, per germline (reference sequence). J gave up 0 bases and V 4 bases, and 7 bases lay outside the gene matches. For the CDR3, the DNA is TGTGCCAGCAGCACACTGACTAGCGGGTTCTCCTACGAGCAGTACTTC. Translating gives CASSTLTSGFSYEQYF. Using reference TRBV5-4 and TRBJ2-7 for the parts outside the CDR3, the full variable domain is ETGVTQSPTHLIKTRGQQVTLRCSSQSGHNTVSWYQQALGQGPQFIFQYYREEENGRGNFPPRFSGLQFPNYSSELNVNALELDDSALYLCASSTLTSGFSYEQYFGPGTRLTVT.

The chain recombines TRBV7-9 with TRBJ1-1; tentative D call: TRBD1 (5 bases). The germline V and J ends were trimmed by 8 bases and 1 base, with 29 bases remaining between them. CDR1 SEHNR and CDR2 FQNEAQ come from the germline V gene (reference sequence). The CDR3 is 19 residues long. CDR3 nucleotide sequence: TGTGCCAGCCGCCCAAGCTTATCCCTCTTTAGGGGAGAGAACACTGAAGCTTTCTTT. It is translated as CASRPSLSLFRGENTEAFF.

The chain carries TRBV25-1 and TRBJ2-5, with D maybe TRBD1 (5 bases). V was shortened by 6 bases and J by 0 bases, with 17 bases between the two germline ends. The CDR3 length is 16 residues. The germline V gene encodes CDR1 MGHDK and CDR2 SYGVNS. CDR3 sequence (DNA): TGTGCCAGCAGCCACCTAGGGGCGCAGTACCAAGAGACCCAGTACTTC. Its protein product is CASSHLGAQYQETQYF.

The DNA for the CDR3 is TGTGCCAGCAGCACCCAACGGGGCAGGGGCCCGGTCGGGACCCAGTACTTC. The encoded protein is CASSTQRGRGPVGTQYF. The rearrangement links TRBV21-1 to TRBJ2-5; TRBD1 is the table's D call, not checked against the DNA. TRBV21-1 has pseudogene status. The CDR3 is made up of 17 amino acids.

The chain couples TRBV6-6 to TRBJ1-5; 7 bases are a match to TRBD1. The V gene end was trimmed by 5 bases and the J gene end by 3 bases; junction bases not matched to a gene: 7. Germline V lookup: CDR1 MNHNY, CDR2 SVGAGI (reference sequence). This CDR3 has 15 residues. The CDR3 sequence: CASSQAGTANQPQHF. As DNA, the CDR3 is TGTGCCAGCAGTCAAGCCGGGACAGCCAATCAGCCCCAGCATTTT.

The chain carries TRBV10-1 and TRBJ2-2; 10 bases line up with TRBD1. CDR1 is WNHNN and CDR2 is SYGVQD in the germline V gene (reference sequence). The length of the CDR3 is 13 residues. With 6 bases clipped from V and 6 bases from J, the junction kept 1 base outside the gene matches. In DNA form, the CDR3 reads TGCGCCAGCAGAGGACAGGGGGCCGGGGAGCTGTTTTTT. Protein product: CASRGQGAGELFF.

This clone was found a few times. J is TRBJ1-5 and V is TRBV27; 9 bases match TRBD1. The ends lost 4 bases at V and 4 bases at J; junction bases unmatched: 14. Looked up from germline, CDR1 is MNHEY and CDR2 is SMNVEV (reference sequence). The CDR3 runs to 18 residues. The CDR3 bases are TGTGCCAGCAGTTCCCTCCGGGACAGGGTGTTCGGGAATCAGCCCCAGCATTTT. It specifies CASSSLRDRVFGNQPQHF.

The CDR3 region is CASSEFVRGGTGELFF. The CDR3 nucleotides read TGTGCCAGCAGTGAATTTGTCAGGGGCGGCACCGGGGAGCTGTTTTTT. The rearrangement links TRBV2 to TRBJ2-2, with D perhaps matching TRBD1 (6 bases). Germline CDR1 SNHLY, CDR2 FYNNEI. The length of the CDR3 is 16 residues. V gave up 2 bases and J gave up 4 bases, with 14 bases separating them.

The rearrangement uses TRBV7-2 and TRBJ2-3; the D gene could be TRBD1 or TRBD2 (5 bases each). With 8 bases removed from V and 1 base from J, the gap between germline ends came to 16 bases. CDR1 is SGHTA, CDR2 FQGNSA, per germline. The CDR3 sequence is 15 residues long. Here the CDR3 DNA reads TGTGCCAGCCGCATGGACGGGGCGGGCACAGATACGCAGTATTTT. Its protein product is CASRMDGAGTDTQYF.

This clone occurred a few times. The chain combines TRBV2 with TRBJ1-1; 8 nucleotides line up with TRBD1. The CDR3 length is 15 residues. Losses at the gene ends were 6 bases for V and 0 bases for J; bases not matched to a gene: 6. Germline assignment: CDR1 SNHLY and CDR2 FYNNEI. The CDR3, as DNA: TGTGCCAGCAGCCGGACAGGGCTGGTGAACACTGAAGCTTTCTTT. Protein sequence: CASSRTGLVNTEAFF.

This clone was observed a handful of times. The V gene is TRBV7-2, the J gene TRBJ1-1, with no clear D. Germline V gene sequence: CDR1 SGHTA, CDR2 FQGNSA. There are 13 residues in the CDR3. The V end was cut by 1 base, the J end by 5 bases, with 8 bases between. The DNA for the CDR3 is TGTGCCAGCAGCTTAGGGCCGGCTACTGAAGCTTTCTTT. Encoded protein: CASSLGPATEAFF. Looking up the rest from reference TRBV7-2 and TRBJ1-1 gives the full variable domain: GAGVSQSPSNKVTEKGKDVELRCDPISGHTALYWYRQSLGQGLEFLIYFQGNSAPDKSGLPSDRFSAERTGGSVSTLTIQRTQQEDSAVYLCASSLGPATEAFFGQGTRLTVV.

The chain carries TRBV6-6 and TRBJ1-2; TRBD1 might be the D (6 bases). Germline V lookup: CDR1 MNHNY, CDR2 SVGAGI (reference sequence). V was cut by 8 bases and J by 6 bases, with 19 bases left in between. This CDR3 contains 14 residues. The CDR3: CASYPAGHWDGYTF. The CDR3 DNA reads TGTGCCAGCTACCCCGCGGGACATTGGGATGGCTACACCTTC.